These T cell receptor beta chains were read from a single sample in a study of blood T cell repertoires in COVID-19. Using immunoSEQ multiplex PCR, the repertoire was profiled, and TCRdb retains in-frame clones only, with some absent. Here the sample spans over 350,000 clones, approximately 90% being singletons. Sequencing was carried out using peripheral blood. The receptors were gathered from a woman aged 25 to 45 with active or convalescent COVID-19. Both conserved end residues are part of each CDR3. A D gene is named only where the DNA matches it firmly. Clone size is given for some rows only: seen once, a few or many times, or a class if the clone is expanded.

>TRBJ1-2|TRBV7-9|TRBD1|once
TGTGCCAGCAGCTTAGACAGGGGACCCTTCTATGGCTACACCTTC
CASSLDRGPFYGYTF
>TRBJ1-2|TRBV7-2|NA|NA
TGTGCCAGCAGGTTACAGTCTCAGGAAGGCTACACCTTC
CASRLQSQEGYTF
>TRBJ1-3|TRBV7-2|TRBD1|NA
TGTGCCAGCAGCAGACAGGGAGGCTCTGGAAACACCATATATTTT
CASSRQGGSGNTIYF
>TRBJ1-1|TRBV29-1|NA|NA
TGCAGCGTTGCCCTGGACTGGAACACTGAAGCTTTCTTT
CSVALDWNTEAFF
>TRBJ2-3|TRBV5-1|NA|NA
TGCGCCAGCAGCTTGGTAGGAGGGTTGGCAGATACGCAGTATTTT
CASSLVGGLADTQYF
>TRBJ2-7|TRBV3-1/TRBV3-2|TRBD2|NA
TGTGCCAGCAGCCAAGATCCCCTAGCGGGGGGCTACGAGCAGTACTTC
CASSQDPLAGGYEQYF
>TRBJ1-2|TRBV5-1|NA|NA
TGCGCCAGCAGCGTAGGACAAGTCGGCTATGGCTACACCTTC
CASSVGQVGYGYTF
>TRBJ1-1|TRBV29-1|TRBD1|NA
TGCAGCGTTGAGGGGGACAGTTCGAACACTGAAGCTTTCTTT
CSVEGDSSNTEAFF
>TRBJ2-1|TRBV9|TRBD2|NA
TGTGCCAGCAGCGCGAGCGGGACCATATACAATGAGCAGTTCTTC
CASSASGTIYNEQFF
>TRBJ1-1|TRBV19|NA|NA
TGTGCCAGTAGTATCCGGACTGGAAAGGGATATACTGAAGCTTTCTTT
CASSIRTGKGYTEAFF
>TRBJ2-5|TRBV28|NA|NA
TGTGCCAGCAGTCGTGAGACCCAGTACTTC
CASSRETQYF
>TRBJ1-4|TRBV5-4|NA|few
TGTGCCAGCAGCTTGGACAGGACCGATAATGAAAAACTGTTTTTT
CASSLDRTDNEKLFF
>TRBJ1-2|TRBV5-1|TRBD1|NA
TGCGCCAGCAGCTTGGCGGGACAGTCACAGGACTACACCTTC
CASSLAGQSQDYTF
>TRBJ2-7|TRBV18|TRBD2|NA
TGTGCCAGCTCACCACCGGGGACTAGCGGGTCCTCCTACGAGCAGTACTTC
CASSPPGTSGSSYEQYF
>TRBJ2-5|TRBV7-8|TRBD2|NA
TGTGCCAGCAGCTTAGCCGGAGGGACTAGCGGGAGCCAAGAGACCCAGTACTTC
CASSLAGGTSGSQETQYF
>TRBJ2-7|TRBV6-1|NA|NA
TGTGCCAGCAGTGAAGTTCAGGGTTACGAGCAGTACTTC
CASSEVQGYEQYF
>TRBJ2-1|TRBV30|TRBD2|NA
TGTGCCTGGAGTGTTGGAAGGGTGGCGACTAGCGGGAGTCGCAGCTCCTACAATGAGCAGTTCTTC
CAWSVGRVATSGSRSSYNEQFF
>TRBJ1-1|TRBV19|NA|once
TGTGCCAGTAGTATAGCCGGGACACTGAACACTGAAGCTTTCTTT
CASSIAGTLNTEAFF